A single sample is the source of the 30 T cell receptor beta chains below, sequenced in a study of blood T cells in healthy people across ages. Combining a sample-barcoded 5' primer with a J-beta primer mix, a second PCR ran for roughly 7 to 12 cycles. TCRdb re-called the 5' RACE reads through MiXCR, storing one row per CDR3 protein. Among some 1.5 million distinct CDR3 sequences listed, 35% to 45% were seen once. The sample was blood. The receptors were sampled from a woman under 30 in good health.

The chain is built from TRBV20-1 and TRBJ1-6, with D unresolved. The CDR3 runs to 18 residues. V lost 0 bases and J lost 8, with 23 bases in between. Germline-derived CDR1 and CDR2 are DFQATT and SNEGSKA (reference sequence). The CDR3 DNA sequence: TGCAGTGCTAGAGATCTCTATAAGGACGTCCGTAGGGATTCACCCCTCCACTTT. It yields the protein CSARDLYKDVRRDSPLHF.

The chain is built from TRBV7-8 and TRBJ2-7; 7 bases are a match to TRBD2. CDR1 and CDR2 (germline): SGHVS, FQNEAQ. After removal of 2 bases from V and 0 bases from J, the junction contained 10 bases not matched to a gene. The CDR3 is 17 amino acids. CDR3 loop: CASSLREGRTSSYEQYF. The CDR3 DNA reads TGTGCCAGCAGCTTAAGGGAGGGACGGACAAGCTCCTACGAGCAGTACTTC.

This chain links TRBV12-3 or TRBV12-4 with TRBJ2-1; tentatively, D is TRBD2 (7 bases). The DNA end favors TRBJ2-7, so the J call may be wrong. This CDR3 has 15 amino acids. The CDR3 coding sequence is TGTGCCAGCAGTTTGGGGGGGCCCCCGGGGGGAGAGCAGTACTTC. Translation: CASSLGGPPGGEQYF.

The V and J genes are TRBV7-9 and TRBJ2-3; D gene unclear. Germline loops: CDR1 SEHNR, CDR2 FQNEAQ (reference sequence). The CDR3 is made up of 13 amino acids. The V and J ends lost 5 bases and 0 bases respectively, with 6 bases between them. The CDR3 sequence is CASSAHSTDTQYF. The CDR3 DNA sequence: TGTGCCAGCAGCGCGCATAGCACAGATACGCAGTATTTT.

This clonotype has just a few counts. The rearrangement uses TRBV12-3 or TRBV12-4 and TRBJ1-4; 8 nucleotides agree with TRBD1. The length of the CDR3 is 18 residues. V shed 0 bases, J shed 7 bases, and the junction held 13 bases outside the gene matches. The CDR3 bases are TGTGCCAGCAGTTTAGCGTTCAGGGGGCGAACGGAAGGTGAAAAACTGTTTTTT. Its translation is CASSLAFRGRTEGEKLFF.

This chain joins TRBV27 and TRBJ1-1; TRBD1 agrees at 9 bases. Trimming took 6 bases from V and 3 from J; bases not matched to a gene: 11. Per germline, CDR1 MNHEY and CDR2 SMNVEV (reference sequence). The CDR3 covers 16 residues. In DNA form, the CDR3 reads TGTGCCAGCAGACACACAGGGGGCGCATTCGACACTGAAGCTTTCTTT. Protein product: CASRHTGGAFDTEAFF.

This clonotype was seen only a few times. The chain employs TRBV18 and TRBJ2-1, with TRBD2 matching over 8 bases. Germline-derived CDR1 and CDR2 are KGHSH and LQKENI. The CDR3 has 15 residues. V was pared by 1 base and J by 4 bases, with 3 bases of the junction left unmatched. CDR3 sequence reads: CASSPLSGGYNEQFF. CDR3 DNA sequence: TGTGCCAGCTCACCACTCAGCGGGGGATACAATGAGCAGTTCTTC.

The chain is built from TRBV4-1 and TRBJ2-3; D possibly corresponds to TRBD2 (6 bases). Germline V lookup: CDR1 MGHRA, CDR2 YSYEKL. Trimming cost V 0 bases and J 1 base, with 11 bases left between them. The CDR3 length is 16 residues. CDR3 nucleotides: TGCGCCAGCAGCCAAGATGTAGCGGTGGGCACAGATACGCAGTATTTT. This gives the protein CASSQDVAVGTDTQYF.

The chain is built from TRBV29-1 and TRBJ2-4; a possible D gene is TRBD2 (5 bases). Trimming cost V 3 bases and J 1 base, with 10 bases left between them. Germline CDR1 reads SQVTM; CDR2 reads ANQGSEA. The CDR3 consists of 14 residues. The CDR3 DNA follows: TGCAGCGTTGATCCGGGCGGGGCCAAAAACATTCAGTACTTC. Protein sequence: CSVDPGGAKNIQYF.

Of note for this clonotype: The junction differs from germline at one of its ends, possibly a read error. V and J are TRBV29-1 and TRBJ1-2; 8 nucleotides line up with TRBD1. Germline CDR1 SQVTM, CDR2 ANQGSEA. The CDR3 contains 14 residues. The CDR3 region is CSDYGQGLPDGHTF. Here the CDR3 DNA reads TGCAGCGACTACGGACAGGGCCTACCCGATGGCCACACCTTC.

This chain joins TRBV6-2 or TRBV6-3 and TRBJ2-1; 10 bases match TRBD2. This CDR3 contains 17 residues. The J segment lost 7 bases and the V segment lost 0 bases, leaving 9 bases of the junction unmatched. CDR1 is MNHEY and CDR2 is SVGEGT in the germline V gene. The CDR3 DNA reads TGTGCCAGCAGTTACTCGCCCCAAGCGGGGGGGCTTAATGAGCAGTTCTTC. Its protein is CASSYSPQAGGLNEQFF.

The chain combines TRBV10-3 with TRBJ2-5; TRBD1 aligns across 10 bases. In germline, CDR1 is ENHRY, CDR2 SYGVKD. The CDR3 is 13 amino acids. V gave up 5 bases and J gave up 4 bases; unmatched junction bases: 1. The CDR3 DNA sequence: TGTGCCATCAGTAGGACAGGGGGAGAGACCCAGTACTTC. Its protein product is CAISRTGGETQYF.

This clonotype was counted a few times. The CDR3 DNA reads TGTGCCAGCAGCCAAGAACTGGCGGGGACCGCCTACAATGAGCAGTTCTTC. Protein: CASSQELAGTAYNEQFF. This chain connects TRBV3-1 to TRBJ2-1; tentatively, D is TRBD2 (6 bases). Trimming shortened V by 0 bases and J by 2 bases, and 14 bases separated the two germline ends. In germline, CDR1 is LGHDT, CDR2 YNNKEL (reference sequence). The CDR3 is 17 residues long.

This clonotype was detected only a few times. The chain couples TRBV12-3 or TRBV12-4 to TRBJ1-2; D gene ambiguous. The CDR3 covers 10 residues. Between the trimmed V and J ends, which lost 7 bases and 8 bases, there was a span of 8 bases. This chain's CDR3 is CASKVEGYTF. CDR3 bases: TGTGCCAGCAAGGTGGAGGGCTACACCTTC.

The chain uses TRBV20-1 and TRBJ2-5; 9 nucleotides line up with TRBD2. V lost 1 base and J lost 2; bases outside the gene matches: 5. Looked up from germline, CDR1 is DFQATT and CDR2 is SNEGSKA (reference sequence). The CDR3 is made up of 15 amino acids. CDR3 sequence: CSARVSGSPQETQYF. The CDR3 region has the DNA TGCAGTGCTAGAGTTAGCGGGAGCCCTCAAGAGACCCAGTACTTC.

This clonotype occurred once. V usage is TRBV20-1 and J usage is TRBJ1-1; D may be TRBD1 (5 bases). The CDR3 loop spans 15 amino acids. Germline assignment: CDR1 DFQATT and CDR2 SNEGSKA (reference sequence). V gave up 5 bases and J gave up 1 base, with 17 bases separating them. CDR3 DNA: TGCAGTGCTCCCGCGGTGAGGGGTAGGAACACTGAAGCTTTCTTT. Its protein product is CSAPAVRGRNTEAFF.

The J gene is TRBJ2-3, the V gene TRBV20-1; 7 bases are a match to TRBD1. V dropped 6 bases and J dropped 0; count of bases not matched to a gene: 15. In germline, CDR1 is DFQATT, CDR2 SNEGSKA (reference sequence). The CDR3 has 17 residues. The CDR3 nucleotides are TGCAGTGCAGCCGGGACAGTTGTTTTCGCTAGCACAGATACGCAGTATTTT. Protein sequence: CSAAGTVVFASTDTQYF.

The chain employs TRBV5-1 and TRBJ1-1; D gene unclear. CDR1 is SGHRS, CDR2 YFSETQ, per germline. This CDR3 contains 14 residues. V was trimmed by 2 bases and J by 0 bases, leaving 8 bases between them. The DNA of the CDR3 is TGCGCCAGCAGCTTTCGGACCATGAACACTGAAGCTTTCTTT. Amino acid sequence: CASSFRTMNTEAFF. The full variable domain, its missing parts supplied by reference TRBV5-1 and TRBJ1-1, is KAGVTQTPRYLIKTRGQQVTLSCSPISGHRSVSWYQQTPGQGLQFLFEYFSETQRNKGNFPGRFSGRQFSNSRSEMNVSTLELGDSALYLCASSFRTMNTEAFFGQGTRLTVV.

Notes on this clonotype: A much larger clone lies a single base off, so this may be a read error. The rearrangement joins TRBV12-3 or TRBV12-4 to TRBJ2-5; the D gene is possibly TRBD1 (6 bases). The V end lost 1 base, the J end lost 11 bases, and 23 bases lay between the germline ends. The CDR3 sequence is 16 residues long. CDR3 in amino acids: CASSLEKGVRYNEQYF. The CDR3, as DNA: TGTGCCAGCAGTTTAGAGAAGGGGGTGAGGTACAATGAGCAGTACTTC.

There are a few counts of this clonotype. This sequence joins TRBV3-1 and TRBJ2-7; D ambiguous. The length of the CDR3 is 16 residues. V was pared by 0 bases and J by 5 bases, with 17 bases between. Germline lookup yields CDR1 LGHDT and CDR2 YNNKEL (reference sequence). The CDR3 region is CASSQDRTSNPHEQYF. The CDR3 DNA follows: TGTGCCAGCAGCCAAGATAGAACTTCCAACCCCCACGAGCAGTACTTC.

The chain employs TRBV9 and TRBJ2-7; D call uncertain. Per germline, CDR1 SGDLS and CDR2 YYNGEE. The ends were cut back, 0 bases at V and 6 bases at J, with 16 bases in the middle. This CDR3 contains 15 residues. The CDR3: CASSVEISPSGEQYF. Written as DNA, the CDR3 is TGTGCCAGCAGCGTAGAAATTAGCCCATCGGGCGAGCAGTACTTC.

This chain uses TRBV19 with TRBJ2-1; 10 bases fit TRBD2. Trimming cost V 5 bases and J 8 bases; bases outside gene matches: 6. CDR1 LNHDA and CDR2 SQIVND come from the germline V gene (reference sequence). The CDR3 runs to 14 residues. For the CDR3, the DNA is TGTGCCAGTAGTCTAGCGGGAGTTTCTGATGAGCAGTTCTTC. Residues: CASSLAGVSDEQFF. The full variable domain, in which reference TRBV19 and TRBJ2-1 provide the parts outside the CDR3, is DGGITQSPKYLFRKEGQNVTLSCEQNLNHDAMYWYRQDPGQGLRLIYYSQIVNDFQKGDIAEGYSVSREKKESFPLTVTSAQKNPTAFYLCASSLAGVSDEQFFGPGTRLTVL.

V usage is TRBV4-3 and J usage is TRBJ1-5; D is unresolved. Germline assignment: CDR1 LGHNA and CDR2 YSLEER. CDR3 size: 16 residues. V gave up 0 bases and J gave up 3 bases, with 12 bases separating them. The CDR3, as DNA: TGCGCCAGCAGCCAAGACCTCGGCGGGCTCAATCAGCCCCAGCATTTT. Protein: CASSQDLGGLNQPQHF.

The chain recombines TRBV28 with TRBJ2-1, with TRBD2 identical over 7 bases. Germline lookup yields CDR1 MDHEN and CDR2 SYDVKM. The CDR3 is 14 residues long. Trimming took 6 bases from V and 7 from J; bases not matched to a gene: 9. CDR3 DNA: TGTGCCAGCAGGACGGCGGGGGAGGTGAATGAGCAGTTCTTC. Amino acids: CASRTAGEVNEQFF.

The table lists this clonotype with a few counts. The chain carries TRBV9 and TRBJ2-1; 9 bases map to TRBD1. V lost 4 bases, J lost 7 bases, and 9 bases stayed unmatched. Per the germline V gene, CDR1 is SGDLS and CDR2 is YYNGEE. The CDR3 has 15 residues. The CDR3 coding sequence is TGTGCCAGCAGCCCAAGGGACAGGGTGAGGAATGAGCAGTTCTTC. It is translated as CASSPRDRVRNEQFF.

The rearrangement joins TRBV6-2 or TRBV6-3 to TRBJ2-3, with TRBD2 matching over 11 bases. V lost 6 bases, J lost 0 bases, and 5 bases stayed unmatched. This CDR3 is built from 16 residues. Per the germline V gene, CDR1 is MNHEY and CDR2 is SVGEGT. The CDR3 DNA sequence: TGTGCCAGCAGAGAACGGACTAGCGGGAGCACAGATACGCAGTATTTT. Protein sequence: CASRERTSGSTDTQYF.

This clonotype was counted only a few times. J is TRBJ1-1 and V is TRBV29-1, with D tentatively TRBD1 (5 bases). The length of the CDR3 is 13 residues. From germline, CDR1 is SQVTM and CDR2 ANQGSEA. V lost 4 bases, J lost 4 bases, and 13 bases lay in between. The CDR3 coding sequence is TGCAGCGTTGGGTCAAGGAGGGGCACTGAAGCTTTCTTT. Translating it yields CSVGSRRGTEAFF.

This clonotype was recorded a few times. The rearrangement uses TRBV6-5 and TRBJ2-1; D might be TRBD2 (5 bases). Germline CDR1 is MNHEY and CDR2 is SVGAGI. Between the trimmed V and J ends, which lost 6 bases and 2 bases, there was a span of 14 bases. The CDR3 runs 15 residues. CDR3 in DNA: TGTGCCAGCAGACGGGGTAGCGACCCCTACAATGAGCAGTTCTTC. It codes for CASRRGSDPYNEQFF.

J is TRBJ2-4 and V is TRBV5-6, with D possibly being TRBD1 (6 bases). Gene TRBJ2-7 matches the end of the DNA better, so the J call may be wrong. The V gene's germline CDR1 is SGHDT and CDR2 YYEEEE. CDR3 length: 14 residues. DNA of the CDR3: TGTGCCAGCAGCTTCACCGGGACAAACTACGAGCAGTACTTC. Protein: CASSFTGTNYEQYF.

A remark on this clonotype: Just one base apart from a much larger clone, this may be a read error. V and J are TRBV12-3 or TRBV12-4 and TRBJ2-1, with D perhaps matching TRBD2 (5 bases). CDR3 size: 15 residues. Here the CDR3 reads CASSYGLDSCNEQFF. CDR3 DNA: TGTGCCAGCAGTTACGGACTGGACTCCTGCAATGAGCAGTTCTTC.